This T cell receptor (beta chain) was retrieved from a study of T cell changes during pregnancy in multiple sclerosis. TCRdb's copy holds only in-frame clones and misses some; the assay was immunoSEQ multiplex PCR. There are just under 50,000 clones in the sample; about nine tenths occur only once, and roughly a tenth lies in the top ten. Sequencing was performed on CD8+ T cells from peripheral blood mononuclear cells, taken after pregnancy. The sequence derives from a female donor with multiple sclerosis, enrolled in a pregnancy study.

The chain's CDR3 is CASSAQSEEQYF. The CDR3 nucleotides are TGCGCCAGCAGCGCTCAATCGGAGGAGCAGTACTTC. The chain employs TRBV4-1 and TRBJ2-7; D gene ambiguous. The CDR3 loop spans 12 amino acids. CDR1 is MGHRA and CDR2 is YSYEKL in the germline V gene. V shed 5 bases and J shed 7 bases, with 12 bases lying between them.